Shown below are 20 T cell receptor beta chains from a single sample sequenced in a study of blood T cell repertoires in COVID-19. Generated by immunoSEQ multiplex PCR, the TCRdb table keeps only in-frame clones and is missing some. The table shows approximately 210,000 clones, with about 90% occurring only once. Sequencing was carried out using peripheral blood. All receptors derive from a man younger than 40 with acute or convalescent COVID-19.

V and J are TRBV30 and TRBJ2-5; the D gene is possibly TRBD1 (5 bases). CDR3 length: 10 residues. Trimming pared 5 bases from V and 9 bases from J, leaving 10 bases between. CDR1 and CDR2 (germline): GTSNPN, SVGIG (reference sequence). CDR3 DNA sequence: TGTGCCTGGGGACGCAGGGCCCAGTACTTC. This translates into CAWGRRAQYF.

The J gene is TRBJ2-1, the V gene TRBV28; 8 nucleotides line up with TRBD2. The CDR3 length is 17 residues. The germline V gene has CDR1 MDHEN and CDR2 SYDVKM. After removal of 3 bases from V and 1 base from J, the junction contained 8 bases not matched to a gene. The CDR3 nucleotides read TGTGCCAGCAGTTTCCTTACTAGCGGCGTATCCTACAATGAGCAGTTCTTC. As protein: CASSFLTSGVSYNEQFF.

The chain uses TRBV14 and TRBJ1-2, with 8 bases fitting TRBD1. Germline CDR1 SGHDN, CDR2 FVKESK. The CDR3 has 15 residues. Germline trimming cut 0 bases from V and 8 bases from J; bases unmatched to any gene: 8. CDR3 bases: TGTGCCAGCAGCCAAGAACCGACAGGGGCAAGGGGCTACACCTTC. Protein product: CASSQEPTGARGYTF. Together with reference TRBV14 and TRBJ1-2, the CDR3 gives the full variable domain: EAGVTQFPSHSVIEKGQTVTLRCDPISGHDNLYWYRRVMGKEIKFLLHFVKESKQDESGMPNNRFLAERTGGTYSTLKVQPAELEDSGVYFCASSQEPTGARGYTFGSGTRLTVV.

This clone occurred once. The chain is built from TRBV5-4 and TRBJ1-1, with TRBD1 identical over 10 bases. CDR3 size: 17 residues. With V trimmed by 4 bases and J by 1 base, 10 bases remained unmatched. Per germline, CDR1 SGHNT and CDR2 YYREEE (reference sequence). This CDR3 reads CASSNPDRGRRNTEAFF. The CDR3 DNA sequence: TGTGCCAGCAGCAACCCTGACAGGGGGCGACGGAACACTGAAGCTTTCTTT.

V is TRBV5-1 and J is TRBJ2-3, with TRBD1 matching 11 bases. Germline CDR1 and CDR2: SGHRS and YFSETQ. The CDR3 sequence is 15 residues long. Germline trimming cut 6 bases from V and 3 bases from J; bases unmatched to any gene: 6. The CDR3 DNA sequence: TGCGCCAGCACGACCGGACAGGGGGCAACAGATACGCAGTATTTT. It is translated as CASTTGQGATDTQYF.

V is TRBV20-1 and J is TRBJ1-5; D remains unclear. Trimming shortened V by 4 bases and J by 5 bases, and 3 bases separated the two germline ends. The CDR3 is 10 residues long. Germline CDR1 DFQATT, CDR2 SNEGSKA (reference sequence). The DNA for the CDR3 is TGCAGTGCTACGGATCAGCCCCAGCATTTT. As protein: CSATDQPQHF.

V usage is TRBV4-1 and J usage is TRBJ2-7, with 9 bases fitting TRBD2. Germline CDR1 reads MGHRA; CDR2 reads YSYEKL. After removal of 0 bases from V and 2 bases from J, the junction contained 5 bases not matched to a gene. CDR3 size: 16 residues. The DNA for the CDR3 is TGCGCCAGCAGCCAAGATCTAGCGGGGACAACCTACGAGCAGTACTTC. Translation gives CASSQDLAGTTYEQYF.

This clone has only a few counts. In nucleotides, the CDR3 is TGTGCCTGGAGCGGACAGGGAGTCACTGAAGCTTTCTTT. The encoded protein is CAWSGQGVTEAFF. This sequence joins TRBV30 and TRBJ1-1, with TRBD1 matching 8 bases. V trimming: 3 bases; J trimming: 4 bases; junction bases outside the gene matches: 4. CDR3 length: 13 residues. The germline V gene encodes CDR1 GTSNPN and CDR2 SVGIG (reference sequence).

The chain uses TRBV6-1 and TRBJ1-6; D remains ambiguous. V was clipped by 2 bases and J by 6 bases, with 11 bases between them. Germline V gives CDR1 MNHNS, CDR2 SASEGT. The CDR3 length is 15 residues. The CDR3 coding sequence is TGTGCCAGCAGTGAATCGGTGACATTTAATTCACCCCTCCACTTT. This codes for CASSESVTFNSPLHF.

The CDR3 protein is CASSPPRGRVTEAFF. CDR3 bases: TGTGCCAGCAGCCCCCCTCGTGGCCGGGTCACTGAAGCTTTCTTT. The genes are TRBV7-9 and TRBJ1-1; unclear D gene. Germline V CDR1 and CDR2: SEHNR, FQNEAQ (reference sequence). The CDR3 has 15 residues. Trimming removed 5 bases at V and 4 bases at J, with 17 bases between.

The chain joins TRBV5-1 to TRBJ2-2; 8 bases align to TRBD1. The CDR3 spans 16 residues. The trim removed 4 bases at V and 4 bases at J, leaving 9 bases unmatched. Germline lookup yields CDR1 SGHRS and CDR2 YFSETQ. The DNA for the CDR3 is TGCGCCAGCAGCGGTGAAACAGGGGGTACCACCGGGGAGCTGTTTTTT. Translated: CASSGETGGTTGELFF.

The chain couples TRBV4-1 to TRBJ2-4; TRBD2 matches at 9 bases. Trimming took 4 bases from V and 6 from J; bases not matched to a gene: 13. CDR1 MGHRA and CDR2 YSYEKL come from the germline V gene. The CDR3 loop spans 17 amino acids. CDR3 amino acids: CASSRFFSGGEGNIQYF. The CDR3 coding sequence is TGCGCCAGCAGCCGATTTTTTAGCGGGGGAGAGGGAAACATTCAGTACTTC.

The rearrangement joins TRBV4-1 to TRBJ1-2; 7 bases map to TRBD1. V lost 5 bases and J lost 4; bases outside the gene matches: 4. Germline CDR1 MGHRA, CDR2 YSYEKL. This CDR3 is built from 13 residues. The CDR3, as DNA: TGCGCCAGCAGCGACGCAGGGGGCTATGGCTACACCTTC. Protein: CASSDAGGYGYTF.

The chain links TRBV29-1 to TRBJ2-5; 7 bases are shared with TRBD1. This CDR3 contains 16 residues. CDR1 SQVTM and CDR2 ANQGSEA come from the germline V gene. Losses at the gene ends were 5 bases for V and 1 base for J; bases not matched to a gene: 13. This chain's CDR3 is CSVTLRRTGGQETQYF. CDR3 coding DNA: TGCAGCGTTACCCTTCGACGGACAGGTGGCCAAGAGACCCAGTACTTC.

The chain carries TRBV2 and TRBJ2-1; 8 bases match TRBD2. CDR3 length: 15 residues. The germline V gene has CDR1 SNHLY and CDR2 FYNNEI. J was trimmed by 1 base and V by 4 bases; bases with no gene match: 3. DNA of the CDR3: TGTGCCAGCAGTGGAGGGACTAGATCCTACAATGAGCAGTTCTTC. It specifies CASSGGTRSYNEQFF.

The J gene is TRBJ1-2, the V gene TRBV19, with D possibly being TRBD1 (5 bases). V shed 7 bases and J shed 5 bases, with 20 bases lying between them. This CDR3 is 15 amino acids long. CDR1 and CDR2 (germline): LNHDA, SQIVND (reference sequence). CDR3 residues: CASTMGRFVGYGYTF. The CDR3, as DNA: TGTGCCAGTACCATGGGGCGGTTTGTTGGATATGGCTACACCTTC.

The J gene is TRBJ2-7, the V gene TRBV27, with 8 positions matching TRBD2. This CDR3 region has 13 residues. V lost 10 bases, J lost 0 bases, and 5 bases stayed unmatched. Germline CDR1 and CDR2: MNHEY and SMNVEV (reference sequence). The CDR3 coding sequence is TGTGCCATCGCGGGGGGCCCCTCCTACGAGCAGTACTTC. This gives the protein CAIAGGPSYEQYF.

J is TRBJ2-3 and V is TRBV11-3; D is perhaps TRBD2 (6 bases). The V gene lost 3 bases and the J gene lost 4 bases, with 8 bases spanning the gap. Per germline, CDR1 SGHNT and CDR2 YENEEA. The CDR3 sequence is 13 residues long. CDR3 in DNA: TGTGCCAGCAGCTTGGGGGGAGCAGATACGCAGTATTTT. Protein: CASSLGGADTQYF. The full variable domain, rest sourced from reference TRBV11-3 and TRBJ2-3, is EAGVVQSPRYKIIEKKQPVAFWCNPISGHNTLYWYLQNLGQGPELLIRYENEEAVDDSQLPKDRFSAERLKGVDSTLKIQPAELGDSAVYLCASSLGGADTQYFGPGTRLTVL.

The V and J genes are TRBV11-2 and TRBJ1-1; 7 bases align to TRBD1. Germline V gene data show CDR1 as SGHAT and CDR2 as FQNNGV. Trimming took 5 bases from V and 1 from J; bases not matched to a gene: 7. This CDR3 is built from 15 residues. CDR3 amino acids: CASSGHRGGNTEAFF. The CDR3 coding sequence is TGTGCCAGCAGCGGGCACAGGGGAGGGAACACTGAAGCTTTCTTT.

The chain has TRBV9 and TRBJ2-1; D is possibly TRBD2 (6 bases). V was shortened by 4 bases and J by 4 bases, with 18 bases between the two germline ends. The CDR3 has 16 amino acids. Germline V gene sequence: CDR1 SGDLS, CDR2 YYNGEE. The CDR3 DNA follows: TGTGCCAGCAGCCGATTGTTAGCGGCGTCGTACAATGAGCAGTTCTTC. Amino acid sequence: CASSRLLAASYNEQFF.